These T cell receptor beta chains were read from a single sample in a study of blood T cells in healthy people across ages. One entry per CDR3 protein results from TCRdb running MiXCR on the 5' RACE reads. The repertoire includes about 1,600,000 distinct CDR3 sequences, around 42% of them detected once, and roughly 8.2% sits in the top ten. Sequencing input: blood. Receptors were obtained from a woman between 18 and 29 years old in good health. CDR3s include the opening cysteine and the closing phenylalanine or tryptophan. A D gene is named only where the DNA matches it firmly. Part of the rows lack a size; the others show once, few, many or a class for expanded clones.

v_gene,j_gene,abundance,d_gene,CDR3aa,CDR3nt
TRBV4-1,TRBJ2-1,many,NA,CASSQDRSLSEQFF,TGCGCCAGCAGCCAAGATCGGAGCCTGAGTGAGCAGTTCTTC
TRBV2,TRBJ2-1,few,NA,CASREFASSYNEQFF,TGTGCCAGCAGGGAGTTCGCCAGCTCCTACAATGAGCAGTTCTTC
TRBV20-1,TRBJ2-3,NA,NA,CSAAGGPSGRDTQYF,TGCAGTGCCGCCGGGGGCCCATCGGGTAGAGATACGCAGTATTTT
TRBV9,TRBJ1-6,NA,NA,CASSGGAGVHYSPLHF,TGTGCCAGCAGCGGGGGGGCAGGGGTCCACTATTCACCCCTCCACTTT
TRBV2,TRBJ2-5,few,NA,CATHSGLGETQYF,TGTGCCACCCATTCAGGGTTAGGGGAGACCCAGTACTTC
TRBV28,TRBJ2-4,NA,NA,CASSLRLVGRDIQYF,TGTGCCAGCAGTTTACGACTCGTTGGGAGAGACATTCAGTACTTC
TRBV29-1,TRBJ2-7,NA,TRBD2,CSVVRAGGAYPRDEQYF,TGCAGCGTCGTCCGGGCGGGGGGCGCATACCCCAGAGACGAGCAGTACTTC
TRBV5-5,TRBJ1-5,NA,NA,CASSSDRDTSSNQPQHF,TGTGCCAGCAGCTCGGACCGGGACACGAGTAGCAATCAGCCCCAGCATTTT
TRBV6-2/TRBV6-3,TRBJ1-4,many,NA,CASKIGTNEKLFF,TGTGCCAGCAAGATCGGAACTAATGAAAAACTGTTTTTT
TRBV20-1,TRBJ2-7,NA,TRBD2,CSARGTSGRPSYEQYF,TGCAGTGCTAGAGGGACTAGCGGGAGGCCCTCCTACGAGCAGTACTTC
TRBV6-5,TRBJ1-2,NA,NA,CASANRETSYTF,TGTGCCAGCGCGAACAGAGAGACGAGCTACACCTTC
TRBV6-1,TRBJ2-5,NA,TRBD2,CASTAPSGETQYF,TGTGCCAGCACAGCCCCTAGCGGGGAGACCCAGTACTTC
TRBV20-1,TRBJ2-1,NA,NA,CSALGSEQFF,TGCAGTGCTCTGGGAAGTGAGCAGTTCTTC
TRBV20-1,TRBJ2-5,few,NA,CSASGLGTRGGLETQYF,TGCAGTGCTAGCGGCCTGGGCACGCGTGGGGGCCTTGAGACCCAGTACTTC
TRBV6-5,TRBJ1-2,NA,NA,CASSYVGTPRPNYGYTF,TGTGCCAGCAGTTACGTCGGGACACCACGACCTAACTATGGCTACACCTTC
TRBV29-1,TRBJ2-2,NA,TRBD1,CSAEDRSPFQLFF,TGCAGCGCCGAGGACAGGTCCCCGTTTCAGCTGTTTTTT
TRBV20-1,TRBJ2-3,few,NA,CSVIPGTDTQYF,TGCAGTGTCATTCCGGGCACAGATACGCAGTATTTT
TRBV7-2,TRBJ2-4,NA,TRBD2,CASSYGGGYSYEQCF,TGTGCCAGCAGCTACGGGGGAGGGTACTCCTACGAGCAGTGCTTC
TRBV9,TRBJ2-1,few,TRBD2,CASTHEGLAGLGEQFF,TGTGCCAGCACTCATGAGGGCCTAGCGGGGCTAGGTGAGCAGTTCTTC
TRBV7-9,TRBJ1-4,few,TRBD1,CASSRGDRGREKLFF,TGTGCCAGCAGCAGGGGGGACAGGGGGCGCGAAAAACTGTTTTTT
TRBV2,TRBJ2-1,NA,TRBD1,CASMTGGQVEQFF,TGTGCCAGCATGACAGGGGGTCAGGTTGAGCAGTTCTTC
TRBV28,TRBJ2-1,NA,TRBD2,CASSLGGRESNEQFF,TGTGCCAGCAGTTTAGGCGGGAGGGAGAGCAATGAGCAGTTCTTC
TRBV20-1,TRBJ2-5,few,NA,CSALSVQETQYF,TGCAGTGCTTTAAGCGTACAAGAGACCCAGTACTTC